The rows below give T cell receptor beta chains drawn from one sample of a study of persistence of HIV-infected CD4 T cells. No antigen is known for these receptors. Profiled with immunoSEQ multiplex PCR; TCRdb holds only in-frame clones, not every one. In the table there are 15,000 to 20,000 clones, less than 65% of which are singletons. The sequenced sample was CD4+ T cells sorted from PBMCs after approximately 20-hour stimulation, obtained from a patient who received antiretroviral therapy. The receptors were sampled from an adult woman with HIV who was CMV-seropositive. The CDR3 runs from the conserved cysteine through the conserved F or W. D genes are given only for firm matches. A clone size is listed for some rows: how often the clone was seen (once, few, many), or a class if it is expanded.

V: TRBV5-5; J: TRBJ2-3; size: few; D: TRBD2; CDR3: CASSQGLAGAATDTQYF; DNA: TGTGCCAGCAGCCAGGGACTAGCGGGGGCCGCCACAGATACGCAGTATTTT
V: TRBV19; J: TRBJ1-6; size: NA; D: TRBD1; CDR3: CASSLDRGHRRLHF; DNA: TGTGCCAGTAGTCTCGACAGGGGGCATAGGCGCCTCCACTTT
V: TRBV5-6; J: TRBJ1-2; size: few; D: NA; CDR3: CASSLGDRRRSPGYGYTF; DNA: TGTGCCAGCAGCTTGGGCGACAGGAGACGGTCGCCGGGCTATGGCTACACCTTC
V: TRBV30; J: TRBJ2-2; size: NA; D: NA; CDR3: CAWSPGTLTGELFF; DNA: TGTGCCTGGTCTCCCGGGACTCTCACCGGGGAGCTGTTTTTT
V: TRBV6-5; J: TRBJ1-1; size: few; D: TRBD1; CDR3: CASRTDRVRAEAFF; DNA: TGTGCCAGTCGAACAGACAGGGTTAGGGCTGAAGCTTTCTTT
V: TRBV5-4; J: TRBJ2-7; size: NA; D: TRBD2; CDR3: CASSLVGGTEQYF; DNA: TGTGCCAGCAGCTTGGTGGGGGGGACGGAGCAGTACTTC
V: TRBV7-6; J: TRBJ2-1; size: NA; D: TRBD2; CDR3: CASSASGAKEQFF; DNA: TGTGCCAGCAGCGCTAGCGGGGCAAAAGAGCAGTTCTTC
V: TRBV2; J: TRBJ2-3; size: NA; D: NA; CDR3: CASKETPISTDTQYF; DNA: TGTGCCAGCAAAGAGACCCCAATTAGCACAGATACGCAGTATTTT
V: TRBV6-5; J: TRBJ1-1; size: few; D: NA; CDR3: CASSSAPGWSEAFF; DNA: TGTGCCAGCAGTTCGGCCCCCGGGTGGTCTGAAGCTTTCTTT
V: TRBV10-3; J: TRBJ2-5; size: NA; D: NA; CDR3: CAISESGGPETQYF; DNA: TGTGCCATCAGTGAGTCAGGAGGGCCAGAGACCCAGTACTTC
V: TRBV5-4; J: TRBJ1-1; size: NA; D: NA; CDR3: CASSADSINTEAFF; DNA: TGTGCCAGCAGCGCCGACAGCATTAACACTGAAGCTTTCTTT
V: TRBV12-3/TRBV12-4; J: TRBJ1-3; size: NA; D: TRBD1; CDR3: CAGGQGLGNTIYF; DNA: TGTGCCGGGGGACAGGGGCTTGGAAACACCATATATTTT
V: TRBV6-4; J: TRBJ1-2; size: NA; D: NA; CDR3: CASSSRTGSNGYTF; DNA: TGTGCCAGCAGCTCCCGGACGGGCAGCAATGGCTACACCTTC
V: TRBV6-5; J: TRBJ2-4; size: NA; D: NA; CDR3: CASSPQNLLDNIQYF; DNA: TGTGCCAGCAGTCCTCAAAACTTATTAGACAACATTCAGTACTTC
V: TRBV2; J: TRBJ1-4; size: NA; D: NA; CDR3: CASNLGTDEKLFF; DNA: TGTGCCAGCAACCTTGGGACTGATGAAAAACTGTTTTTT
V: TRBV5-4; J: TRBJ2-3; size: NA; D: TRBD2; CDR3: CASSSTGGGWSDTQYF; DNA: TGTGCCAGCAGCTCCACGGGGGGGGGATGGTCAGATACGCAGTATTTT
V: TRBV29-1; J: TRBJ2-5; size: few; D: NA; CDR3: CSVEDRKLPQEWRKTQYF; DNA: TGCAGCGTTGAAGATCGAAAATTGCCACAGGAGTGGCGAAAGACCCAGTACTTC
V: TRBV27; J: TRBJ2-1; size: NA; D: NA; CDR3: CASFQASVPYNEQFF; DNA: TGTGCCAGCTTCCAGGCGTCAGTTCCTTACAATGAGCAGTTCTTC
V: TRBV30; J: TRBJ2-5; size: NA; D: TRBD1; CDR3: CAWSKDRALGETQYF; DNA: TGTGCCTGGAGTAAGGACAGGGCCCTTGGGGAGACCCAGTACTTC
V: TRBV5-4; J: TRBJ2-3; size: few; D: NA; CDR3: CASSRSGLSLLTDTQYF; DNA: TGTGCCAGCAGTCGGTCGGGACTGTCCCTATTAACAGATACGCAGTATTTT
V: TRBV5-1; J: TRBJ1-3; size: NA; D: NA; CDR3: CASSLGQVNTIYF; DNA: TGCGCCAGCAGCTTGGGACAGGTTAACACCATATATTTT
V: TRBV5-1; J: TRBJ1-1; size: NA; D: NA; CDR3: CASSSTGYGTEAFF; DNA: TGCGCCAGCAGCTCTACAGGGTACGGCACTGAAGCTTTCTTT
V: TRBV5-1; J: TRBJ1-2; size: NA; D: TRBD1; CDR3: CASSPDRYGYTF; DNA: TGCGCCAGCAGCCCGGACAGGTACGGCTACACCTTC
V: TRBV7-9; J: TRBJ1-4; size: NA; D: NA; CDR3: CASSFVTLSGEGEKLFF; DNA: TGTGCCAGCAGCTTCGTTACCCTCAGTGGGGAGGGTGAAAAACTGTTTTTT
V: TRBV5-3; J: TRBJ2-3; size: few; D: TRBD1; CDR3: CARSPERTGCPDTQYF; DNA: TGTGCCAGAAGCCCGGAGCGGACAGGGTGCCCAGATACGCAGTATTTT
V: TRBV3-1/TRBV3-2; J: TRBJ1-2; size: NA; D: NA; CDR3: CASSQDSRYGYTF; DNA: TGTGCCAGCAGCCAGGACAGTAGGTATGGCTACACCTTC
V: TRBV3-1/TRBV3-2; J: TRBJ2-7; size: few; D: NA; CDR3: CASSRGREQYF; DNA: TGTGCCAGCAGCAGAGGACGCGAGCAGTACTTC
V: TRBV30; J: TRBJ1-4; size: few; D: NA; CDR3: CAWSMGTNEKLFF; DNA: TGTGCCTGGAGTATGGGAACTAATGAAAAACTGTTTTTT
V: TRBV7-8; J: TRBJ2-7; size: NA; D: TRBD2; CDR3: CASSTSGGSSYEQYF; DNA: TGTGCCAGCAGCACTAGCGGGGGGAGTTCCTACGAGCAGTACTTC
V: TRBV19; J: TRBJ2-5; size: NA; D: NA; CDR3: CASSKGSPGETQYF; DNA: TGTGCCAGTAGTAAAGGGAGCCCAGGGGAGACCCAGTACTTC
V: TRBV10-1; J: TRBJ2-7; size: NA; D: TRBD1; CDR3: CASSETGTGTHEQYF; DNA: TGCGCCAGCAGTGAGACCGGGACAGGGACCCACGAGCAGTACTTC
V: TRBV9; J: TRBJ2-3; size: NA; D: NA; CDR3: CASSPRTDTQYF; DNA: TGTGCCAGCAGCCCTCGAACAGATACGCAGTATTTT
V: TRBV3-1/TRBV3-2; J: TRBJ1-2; size: few; D: NA; CDR3: CASSQEDGIYGYTF; DNA: TGTGCCAGCAGCCAAGAGGACGGAATCTATGGCTACACCTTC
V: TRBV7-8; J: TRBJ1-6; size: few; D: NA; CDR3: CASSLARAGSSYNSPLHF; DNA: TGTGCCAGCAGCTTAGCCCGAGCGGGGAGCTCCTATAATTCACCCCTCCACTTT
V: TRBV2; J: TRBJ2-5; size: NA; D: TRBD1; CDR3: CASSDNRGRETQYF; DNA: TGTGCCAGCAGTGATAACAGGGGGCGTGAGACCCAGTACTTC
V: TRBV6-5; J: TRBJ1-4; size: few; D: NA; CDR3: CATKAGPLEKLFF; DNA: TGTGCCACCAAAGCGGGACCCCTGGAAAAACTGTTTTTT
V: TRBV18; J: TRBJ1-5; size: NA; D: NA; CDR3: CASSPGRRFNQPQHF; DNA: TGTGCCAGCTCCCCGGGACGTCGCTTCAATCAGCCCCAGCATTTT
V: TRBV18; J: TRBJ1-1; size: NA; D: TRBD1; CDR3: CASSPGQDEAFF; DNA: TGTGCCAGCTCACCGGGACAGGATGAAGCTTTCTTT
V: TRBV5-1; J: TRBJ1-4; size: NA; D: TRBD1; CDR3: CASSLDGTGESKLFF; DNA: TGCGCCAGCAGCTTGGACGGGACAGGGGAGTCAAAACTGTTTTTT
V: TRBV18; J: TRBJ2-1; size: NA; D: NA; CDR3: CASSQGTSNEQFF; DNA: TGTGCCAGCTCACAAGGGACTTCTAATGAGCAGTTCTTC
V: TRBV25-1; J: TRBJ1-6; size: few; D: NA; CDR3: CASSVGNSPLHF; DNA: TGTGCCAGCAGTGTTGGGAATTCACCCCTCCACTTT
V: TRBV18; J: TRBJ1-1; size: NA; D: NA; CDR3: CASSPRPQWPAEAFF; DNA: TGTGCCAGCTCACCACGACCGCAATGGCCCGCAGAAGCTTTCTTT
V: TRBV7-2; J: TRBJ1-5; size: few; D: NA; CDR3: CASSEDSGHQPQHF; DNA: TGTGCCAGCAGCGAGGACAGCGGACATCAGCCCCAGCATTTT
V: TRBV5-1; J: TRBJ2-2; size: NA; D: NA; CDR3: CASSALGQTNTGELFF; DNA: TGCGCCAGCAGCGCACTCGGACAGACGAACACCGGGGAGCTGTTTTTT
V: TRBV2; J: TRBJ1-1; size: NA; D: NA; CDR3: CASSEQGNTEAFF; DNA: TGTGCCAGCAGTGAGCAGGGGAACACTGAAGCTTTCTTT
V: TRBV10-3; J: TRBJ1-5; size: NA; D: NA; CDR3: CAISEGAGNQPQHF; DNA: TGTGCCATCAGTGAAGGGGCGGGCAATCAGCCCCAGCATTTT
V: TRBV5-1; J: TRBJ1-5; size: NA; D: TRBD1; CDR3: CASSKEGGSWDQPQHF; DNA: TGCGCCAGCAGCAAAGAAGGGGGCTCTTGGGATCAGCCCCAGCATTTT
V: TRBV5-4; J: TRBJ1-4; size: NA; D: NA; CDR3: CASSSGVTNEKLFF; DNA: TGTGCCAGCAGCTCCGGGGTGACTAATGAAAAACTGTTTTTT
V: TRBV30; J: TRBJ1-5; size: few; D: NA; CDR3: CAWSVFGAPRGNQPQHF; DNA: TGTGCCTGGAGTGTTTTTGGGGCCCCGAGGGGCAATCAGCCCCAGCATTTT
V: TRBV14; J: TRBJ1-1; size: NA; D: NA; CDR3: CASSQVGGQSTEAFF; DNA: TGTGCCAGCAGCCAAGTAGGCGGGCAGAGCACTGAAGCTTTCTTT
V: TRBV7-8; J: TRBJ2-3; size: NA; D: NA; CDR3: CASSLDRTTDTQYF; DNA: TGTGCCAGCAGCTTAGATCGGACCACAGATACGCAGTATTTT
V: TRBV12-3/TRBV12-4; J: TRBJ2-6; size: NA; D: NA; CDR3: CASTAGANVLTF; DNA: TGTGCCAGCACGGCTGGGGCCAACGTCCTGACTTTC
V: TRBV7-6; J: TRBJ2-5; size: NA; D: NA; CDR3: CASSLASLQETQYF; DNA: TGTGCCAGCAGCTTAGCGAGCCTCCAAGAGACCCAGTACTTC
V: TRBV7-8; J: TRBJ1-1; size: NA; D: NA; CDR3: CASSLLQGGGGEAFF; DNA: TGTGCCAGCAGCTTATTGCAGGGAGGTGGTGGAGAAGCTTTCTTT
V: TRBV5-6; J: TRBJ2-3; size: NA; D: TRBD1; CDR3: CASSPFQGASTDTQYF; DNA: TGTGCCAGCAGCCCCTTTCAGGGGGCTAGCACAGATACGCAGTATTTT
V: TRBV18; J: TRBJ2-3; size: NA; D: TRBD2; CDR3: CASSPPGASGGTDTQYF; DNA: TGTGCCAGCTCACCACCGGGCGCTAGCGGGGGCACAGATACGCAGTATTTT